These 11 T cell receptor beta chains originate from one sample sequenced in a study of vaccination and CD4 T cells after COVID-19. Their cognate antigens are unknown. The sample's treatment: roughly 11-day PBMC culture with coronavirus spike peptide pools or control peptides (ViraFEST assay). The unexposed donor provided CD4+ T cells, which were taken before the COVID-19 pandemic (2011-2018). Sequenced with the Oncomine TCR Beta short-read assay was DNA taken from cultured CD4+ T cells. TCRdb re-derived calls from the PCR reads in MiXCR, one entry per CDR3 protein. The table has thousands of distinct CDR3 sequences, about 41% seen once. The specimen was CD4+ T cells from blood, cultured in vitro. The receptors derive from a human donor in good health.

This chain links TRBV7-2 with TRBJ1-5; possibly TRBD1 for D (5 bases). The CDR3 is 12 amino acids. In germline, CDR1 is SGHTA, CDR2 FQGNSA. Trimming left V 1 base short and J 9 bases short, with 7 bases between. CDR3 in amino acids: CASSLGRGPQHF. The CDR3 region has the DNA TGTGCCAGCAGCTTAGGGAGGGGGCCCCAGCATTTT.

The gene calls are TRBV14 and TRBJ1-1; 8 nucleotides line up with TRBD1. CDR3 size: 15 residues. The germline V gene has CDR1 SGHDN and CDR2 FVKESK. The J segment lost 12 bases and the V segment lost 0 bases, leaving 12 bases of the junction unmatched. The CDR3 region is CASSQDHGQGWGTFF. The CDR3 DNA reads as TGTGCCAGCAGCCAAGATCACGGACAGGGCTGGGGAACTTTCTTT.

The chain combines TRBV6-5 with TRBJ2-2; the D gene is possibly TRBD1 (6 bases). Trimming shortened V by 2 bases and J by 5 bases, and 9 bases separated the two germline ends. The V gene's germline CDR1 is MNHEY and CDR2 SVGAGI. The CDR3 extends over 14 amino acids. The CDR3 DNA sequence: TGTGCCAGCAGTTACGACAGGCGGACCGGGGAGCTGTTTTTT. Amino acids: CASSYDRRTGELFF.

The chain is built from TRBV5-8 and TRBJ1-5; 9 bases are shared with TRBD1. The CDR3 is 15 amino acids. Unmatched junction bases numbered 12, after V lost 7 bases and J lost 7 bases. Per the germline V gene, CDR1 is SGHTS and CDR2 is YDEGEE. The CDR3 spells CASGYRDRAHQPQHF. For the CDR3, the DNA is TGTGCCAGCGGATACCGGGACAGGGCCCACCAGCCCCAGCATTTT.

The rearrangement uses TRBV11-1 and TRBJ1-1; unclear D gene. CDR1 SGHAT and CDR2 FQDESV come from the germline V gene (reference sequence). Trimming pared 3 bases from V and 4 bases from J, leaving 9 bases between. This CDR3 spans 13 amino acids. The CDR3 loop reads CASSLMGSTEAFF. The CDR3 DNA reads TGTGCCAGCAGCTTGATGGGGAGCACTGAAGCTTTCTTT.

The V call is TRBV6-1, the J call TRBJ1-2; 7 bases line up with TRBD1. With 0 bases clipped from V and 7 bases from J, the junction kept 2 bases outside the gene matches. Germline V gene sequence: CDR1 MNHNS, CDR2 SASEGT. The CDR3 totals 13 residues. CDR3 residues: CASSEAPGGGYTF. The CDR3 DNA is TGTGCCAGCAGTGAAGCCCCAGGGGGTGGCTACACCTTC.

The rearrangement links TRBV12-3 or TRBV12-4 to TRBJ2-5; no firm D call. V dropped 1 base and J dropped 5 bases, with 11 bases sitting between them. The CDR3 is made up of 14 amino acids. This chain's CDR3 is CASSLGRRSETQYF. The CDR3 DNA reads TGTGCCAGCAGTTTAGGCAGGCGGTCGGAGACCCAGTACTTC.

This rearrangement joins TRBV14 to TRBJ2-3; possible D gene TRBD2, 6 bases. The CDR3 is 15 residues long. Germline V lookup: CDR1 SGHDN, CDR2 FVKESK. Deletions cut 4 bases from V and 5 bases from J, with 16 bases between. The CDR3 reads CASSPPGLPGDTQYF. For the CDR3, the DNA is TGTGCCAGCAGCCCTCCGGGACTCCCAGGAGATACGCAGTATTTT.

In its sample, this clonotype was seen once. The rearrangement joins TRBV14 to TRBJ2-5; no firm D call. This CDR3 region has 15 residues. With 0 bases removed from V and 4 bases from J, the gap between germline ends came to 12 bases. CDR1 and CDR2 from the germline V gene are SGHDN and FVKESK. In DNA, the CDR3 is TGTGCCAGCAGCCAAGAAGACGGGCTCCGAGAGACCCAGTACTTC. Its translation: CASSQEDGLRETQYF.

A few counts support this clonotype. CDR3 coding DNA: TGTGCCTCCATCGGAGGGGCGATAGGCACTGAAGCTTTCTTT. The encoded protein is CASIGGAIGTEAFF. The chain is built from TRBV10-3 and TRBJ1-1; possibly TRBD1 for D (5 bases). From germline, CDR1 is ENHRY and CDR2 SYGVKD. The CDR3 runs to 14 residues. Trimming removed 11 bases at V and 4 bases at J, with 20 bases between.

This chain joins TRBV12-3 or TRBV12-4 and TRBJ1-2, with 8 bases aligning to TRBD1. There are 14 residues in the CDR3. V shed 5 bases, J shed 2 bases, and the junction held 4 bases outside the gene matches. The CDR3 DNA sequence: TGTGCCAGCAGTCCGTGGACAGGGAACTATGGCTACACCTTC. This gives the protein CASSPWTGNYGYTF.